This T cell receptor beta chain was recorded in a study of cytomegalovirus exposure and HLA in healthy donors. Study-level background: Researchers found that under 90% of a few hundred genotyped donors fell within the Caucasian-associated ancestry cluster.

Findings and caveats of the study: There were some V segments, including TRBV6-2 and TRBV6-3, excluded as indistinguishable. The authors judged a highly shared variant cluster likely a sequencing artifact. Further analysis, carried out later, found HLA-associated TCR beta chains more clonally expanded than equally common other chains.

About this clone: The antigen is undetermined.

This CDR3 comprises 15 residues. The V and J ends lost 3 bases and 2 bases respectively, with 11 bases between them. Germline-derived CDR1 and CDR2 are KGHSH and LQKENI. The PCR made use of 60 Vbeta and 13 Jbeta primers. Only in-frame clones appear in the TCRdb table, and some are missing; sequencing was by immunoSEQ multiplex PCR. The table records 200,000 to 250,000 clones, over 65% of them present only once. The sequenced sample consisted of PBMCs. The TCR originated in a man aged 35-49 years in good health and CMV-seronegative. The J gene is TRBJ1-3, the V gene TRBV18, with D unresolved. DNA of the CDR3: TGTGCCAGCTCACCTGCGACATGGCCTGGAAACACCATATATTTT. This codes for CASSPATWPGNTIYF.